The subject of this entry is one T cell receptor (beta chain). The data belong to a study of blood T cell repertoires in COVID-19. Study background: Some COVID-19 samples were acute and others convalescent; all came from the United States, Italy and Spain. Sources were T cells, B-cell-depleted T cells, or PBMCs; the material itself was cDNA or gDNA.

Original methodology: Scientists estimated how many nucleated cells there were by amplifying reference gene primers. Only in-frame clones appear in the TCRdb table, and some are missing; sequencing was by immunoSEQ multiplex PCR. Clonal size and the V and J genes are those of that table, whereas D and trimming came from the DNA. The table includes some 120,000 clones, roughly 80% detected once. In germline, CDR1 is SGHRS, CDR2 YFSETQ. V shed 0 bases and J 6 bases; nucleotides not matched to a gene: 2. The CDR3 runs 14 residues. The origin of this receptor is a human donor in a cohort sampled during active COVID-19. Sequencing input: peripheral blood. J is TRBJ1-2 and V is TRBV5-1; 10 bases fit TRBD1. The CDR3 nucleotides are TGCGCCAGCAGCTTGGAAGGACAGGGGGATGGCTACACCTTC. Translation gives CASSLEGQGDGYTF.